Listed below are T cell receptor beta chains from one sample, sequenced in a study of cytomegalovirus exposure and HLA in healthy donors. Produced via immunoSEQ multiplex PCR; TCRdb's table is partial and in-frame only. The repertoire holds 120,000 to 150,000 clones, with over 70% as singletons. Sequenced input: PBMCs. The receptors were sampled from a woman in her thirties or forties in good health and CMV-seropositive. Both conserved end residues are part of each CDR3. A D gene is named only where the DNA matches it firmly. A clone size is listed for some rows: how often the clone was seen (once, few, many), or a class if it is expanded.

J gene: TRBJ2-3
V gene: TRBV27
clone size: -
D gene: TRBD2
CDR3 protein: CASSLSFSGFGGYGDRGGTDTQYF
CDR3 DNA: TGTGCCAGCAGTTTATCATTTTCGGGGTTCGGCGGGTATGGGGATCGGGGGGGCACAGATACGCAGTATTTT

J gene: TRBJ2-1
V gene: TRBV7-9
clone size: -
D gene: -
CDR3 protein: CASSFAAWSSYNEQFF
CDR3 DNA: TGTGCCAGCAGCTTCGCGGCCTGGAGCTCCTACAATGAGCAGTTCTTC

J gene: TRBJ2-1
V gene: TRBV7-6
clone size: -
D gene: -
CDR3 protein: CASSLANGNEQFF
CDR3 DNA: TGTGCCAGCAGCTTAGCGAACGGCAATGAGCAGTTCTTC

J gene: TRBJ2-5
V gene: TRBV6-1
clone size: once
D gene: TRBD1
CDR3 protein: CASTGQVRETQYF
CDR3 DNA: TGTGCCAGCACAGGACAGGTCCGGGAGACCCAGTACTTC

J gene: TRBJ1-4
V gene: TRBV5-6
clone size: -
D gene: -
CDR3 protein: CASSLVGDTEKLFF
CDR3 DNA: TGTGCCAGCAGCTTGGTAGGGGACACTGAAAAACTGTTTTTT

J gene: TRBJ2-2
V gene: TRBV9
clone size: -
D gene: TRBD2
CDR3 protein: CASSAPRAGETGELFF
CDR3 DNA: TGTGCCAGCAGCGCTCCCAGAGCGGGGGAAACCGGGGAGCTGTTTTTT

J gene: TRBJ2-7
V gene: TRBV28
clone size: -
D gene: -
CDR3 protein: CASSPEGWEQYF
CDR3 DNA: TGTGCCAGCAGTCCAGAGGGTTGGGAGCAGTACTTC

J gene: TRBJ2-5
V gene: TRBV10-3
clone size: -
D gene: TRBD2
CDR3 protein: CAISDTSGGARETQYF
CDR3 DNA: TGTGCCATCAGTGATACTAGCGGGGGGGCCCGGGAGACCCAGTACTTC

J gene: TRBJ2-2
V gene: TRBV2
clone size: once
D gene: -
CDR3 protein: CASSPGTYTGELFF
CDR3 DNA: TGTGCCAGCAGCCCCGGGACTTACACCGGGGAGCTGTTTTTT

J gene: TRBJ1-1
V gene: TRBV29-1
clone size: -
D gene: TRBD1
CDR3 protein: CSVRSGQGGEAFF
CDR3 DNA: TGCAGCGTGAGATCGGGACAGGGAGGGGAAGCTTTCTTT

J gene: TRBJ2-7
V gene: TRBV28
clone size: -
D gene: TRBD2
CDR3 protein: CASQRGLAGVYEQYF
CDR3 DNA: TGTGCCAGCCAAAGAGGACTAGCGGGCGTCTACGAGCAGTACTTC

J gene: TRBJ1-4
V gene: TRBV7-2
clone size: once
D gene: -
CDR3 protein: CASSLAAFRGEKLFF
CDR3 DNA: TGTGCCAGCAGCTTAGCGGCCTTCAGGGGTGAAAAACTGTTTTTT

J gene: TRBJ2-5
V gene: TRBV4-1
clone size: -
D gene: -
CDR3 protein: CASSQGLGYFLETQYF
CDR3 DNA: TGCGCCAGCAGCCAAGGGCTCGGGTACTTCCTAGAGACCCAGTACTTC

J gene: TRBJ2-3
V gene: TRBV7-9
clone size: -
D gene: -
CDR3 protein: CASSPLSSRWAQYF
CDR3 DNA: TGTGCCAGCAGCCCCCTTAGTAGCCGGTGGGCGCAGTATTTT

J gene: TRBJ2-7
V gene: TRBV6-1
clone size: -
D gene: TRBD2
CDR3 protein: CASSGTSTVYEQYF
CDR3 DNA: TGTGCCAGCAGTGGGACTAGCACCGTCTACGAGCAGTACTTC

J gene: TRBJ2-1
V gene: TRBV10-2
clone size: -
D gene: TRBD2
CDR3 protein: CASQLSPGLVKDEQFF
CDR3 DNA: TGCGCCAGCCAGCTTTCACCGGGACTAGTCAAAGATGAGCAGTTCTTC

J gene: TRBJ2-5
V gene: TRBV28
clone size: -
D gene: TRBD2
CDR3 protein: CASSIAGDVQETQYF
CDR3 DNA: TGTGCCAGCAGTATAGCGGGCGACGTCCAAGAGACCCAGTACTTC

J gene: TRBJ1-5
V gene: TRBV5-6
clone size: -
D gene: TRBD1
CDR3 protein: CASSSSSKPTGLLNQPQHF
CDR3 DNA: TGTGCCAGCAGCTCTTCCTCCAAGCCGACAGGGCTACTTAATCAGCCCCAGCATTTT

J gene: TRBJ2-3
V gene: TRBV4-2
clone size: -
D gene: -
CDR3 protein: CASSQDGGPGDTQYF
CDR3 DNA: TGTGCCAGCAGCCAAGACGGGGGGCCGGGAGATACGCAGTATTTT

J gene: TRBJ2-5
V gene: TRBV5-4
clone size: -
D gene: TRBD1
CDR3 protein: CASSSMRQGTGGETQYF
CDR3 DNA: TGTGCCAGCAGCTCCATGCGACAGGGGACAGGGGGAGAGACCCAGTACTTC

J gene: TRBJ2-1
V gene: TRBV9
clone size: -
D gene: -
CDR3 protein: CASERSGSSYNEQFF
CDR3 DNA: TGTGCCAGCGAACGGTCGGGGAGCTCCTACAATGAGCAGTTCTTC

J gene: TRBJ2-2
V gene: TRBV6-5
clone size: once
D gene: TRBD1
CDR3 protein: CASSRDRGNRELFF
CDR3 DNA: TGTGCCAGCAGTCGGGACAGGGGGAACCGGGAGCTGTTTTTT

J gene: TRBJ1-1
V gene: TRBV21-1
clone size: -
D gene: -
CDR3 protein: CASKSGTGRVNEAFF
CDR3 DNA: TGTGCCAGCAAAAGCGGGACAGGGAGGGTAAATGAAGCTTTCTTT

J gene: TRBJ2-1
V gene: TRBV5-1
clone size: -
D gene: -
CDR3 protein: CASSLGTRDNEQFF
CDR3 DNA: TGCGCCAGCAGCTTGGGCACCCGGGACAATGAGCAGTTCTTC

J gene: TRBJ2-1
V gene: TRBV5-4
clone size: -
D gene: TRBD2
CDR3 protein: CASSKSSGAGADEQFF
CDR3 DNA: TGTGCCAGCAGCAAGTCTAGCGGGGCGGGTGCCGATGAGCAGTTCTTC

J gene: TRBJ1-1
V gene: TRBV6-5
clone size: -
D gene: TRBD1
CDR3 protein: CASSLHRGTEAFF
CDR3 DNA: TGTGCCAGCAGTCTCCACAGGGGGACTGAAGCTTTCTTT

J gene: TRBJ1-2
V gene: TRBV6-1
clone size: -
D gene: -
CDR3 protein: CASSEATEFYGYTF
CDR3 DNA: TGTGCCAGCAGTGAAGCCACAGAGTTTTATGGCTACACCTTC

J gene: TRBJ2-2
V gene: TRBV4-2
clone size: -
D gene: -
CDR3 protein: CASSQSEGVNTGELFF
CDR3 DNA: TGTGCCAGCAGCCAAAGTGAGGGGGTGAACACCGGGGAGCTGTTTTTT

J gene: TRBJ1-6
V gene: TRBV9
clone size: few
D gene: -
CDR3 protein: CASSVGPGGLSPLHF
CDR3 DNA: TGTGCCAGCAGCGTAGGACCGGGTGGACTTTCGCCCCTCCACTTT

J gene: TRBJ2-7
V gene: TRBV11-1
clone size: -
D gene: -
CDR3 protein: CASSFDTSYEQYF
CDR3 DNA: TGTGCCAGCAGCTTTGACACCTCCTACGAGCAGTACTTC

J gene: TRBJ2-2
V gene: TRBV6-5
clone size: once
D gene: TRBD1
CDR3 protein: CASSTGQGNGELFF
CDR3 DNA: TGTGCCAGCAGTACCGGACAGGGTAACGGGGAGCTGTTTTTT

J gene: TRBJ1-2
V gene: TRBV6-1
clone size: -
D gene: TRBD1
CDR3 protein: CASSEIPGTGVVGYTF
CDR3 DNA: TGTGCCAGCAGTGAAATTCCGGGGACAGGGGTGGTTGGCTACACCTTC

J gene: TRBJ2-7
V gene: TRBV5-1
clone size: -
D gene: TRBD2
CDR3 protein: CASSWTGTSGAYEQYF
CDR3 DNA: TGCGCCAGCAGCTGGACGGGGACTAGCGGGGCTTACGAGCAGTACTTC

J gene: TRBJ2-2
V gene: TRBV27
clone size: -
D gene: -
CDR3 protein: CASSLGRGRTGELFF
CDR3 DNA: TGTGCCAGCAGTTTAGGGCGGGGAAGGACCGGGGAGCTGTTTTTT

J gene: TRBJ1-1
V gene: TRBV5-1
clone size: -
D gene: -
CDR3 protein: CASSFDRLYTEAFF
CDR3 DNA: TGCGCCAGCAGCTTTGACAGGTTATACACTGAAGCTTTCTTT

J gene: TRBJ1-5
V gene: TRBV6-1
clone size: -
D gene: TRBD1
CDR3 protein: CASSVPGTGGGQPQHF
CDR3 DNA: TGTGCCAGCAGTGTTCCCGGGACAGGGGGCGGCCAGCCCCAGCATTTT

J gene: TRBJ1-6
V gene: TRBV6-5
clone size: few
D gene: TRBD1
CDR3 protein: CASSYGQGNSPLHF
CDR3 DNA: TGTGCCAGCAGTTACGGACAGGGCAATTCACCCCTCCACTTT

J gene: TRBJ2-2
V gene: TRBV18
clone size: -
D gene: TRBD2
CDR3 protein: CASSPPGGAYTGELFF
CDR3 DNA: TGTGCCAGCTCACCACCGGGAGGGGCGTACACCGGGGAGCTGTTTTTT

J gene: TRBJ1-1
V gene: TRBV6-5
clone size: -
D gene: -
CDR3 protein: CASRGLLNTEAFF
CDR3 DNA: TGTGCCAGCAGGGGGCTCCTGAACACTGAAGCTTTCTTT

J gene: TRBJ2-7
V gene: TRBV4-1
clone size: -
D gene: -
CDR3 protein: CASSQRSEAYEQYF
CDR3 DNA: TGCGCCAGCAGCCAACGATCGGAGGCCTACGAGCAGTACTTC

J gene: TRBJ1-5
V gene: TRBV2
clone size: -
D gene: -
CDR3 protein: CASSLEWKEPQHF
CDR3 DNA: TGTGCCAGCAGCCTAGAGTGGAAGGAGCCCCAGCATTTT

J gene: TRBJ1-2
V gene: TRBV2
clone size: -
D gene: TRBD1
CDR3 protein: CASRGRQGNYGYTF
CDR3 DNA: TGTGCCAGCAGGGGACGACAGGGAAACTATGGCTACACCTTC

J gene: TRBJ2-1
V gene: TRBV7-9
clone size: -
D gene: TRBD2
CDR3 protein: CASSRSGGASHNEQFF
CDR3 DNA: TGTGCCAGCAGCCGTAGCGGGGGGGCCTCCCACAATGAGCAGTTCTTC

J gene: TRBJ1-1
V gene: TRBV4-2
clone size: once
D gene: -
CDR3 protein: CASSQDQMGLLVNTEAFF
CDR3 DNA: TGTGCCAGCAGCCAAGATCAGATGGGGCTCTTAGTGAACACTGAAGCTTTCTTT

J gene: TRBJ2-1
V gene: TRBV5-1
clone size: -
D gene: TRBD1
CDR3 protein: CASSLSGQGSTEQFF
CDR3 DNA: TGCGCCAGCAGCTTGTCTGGACAGGGGTCCACTGAGCAGTTCTTC

J gene: TRBJ1-4
V gene: TRBV5-1
clone size: -
D gene: -
CDR3 protein: CASSAGLSEEKLFF
CDR3 DNA: TGCGCCAGCAGCGCGGGACTGTCTGAGGAAAAACTGTTTTTT

J gene: TRBJ2-5
V gene: TRBV10-1
clone size: -
D gene: TRBD2
CDR3 protein: CASSEWASGTQETQYF
CDR3 DNA: TGCGCCAGCAGTGAATGGGCTAGCGGAACACAAGAGACCCAGTACTTC

J gene: TRBJ1-2
V gene: TRBV5-1
clone size: -
D gene: -
CDR3 protein: CASSLLPGGEAYGYTF
CDR3 DNA: TGCGCCAGCAGCTTGCTCCCCGGGGGTGAAGCCTATGGCTACACCTTC

J gene: TRBJ1-1
V gene: TRBV5-1
clone size: -
D gene: -
CDR3 protein: CASSLAGYSAAFF
CDR3 DNA: TGCGCCAGCAGCTTGGCGGGGTACAGCGCCGCTTTCTTT

J gene: TRBJ2-7
V gene: TRBV27
clone size: -
D gene: TRBD2
CDR3 protein: CASRLAGRNEQYF
CDR3 DNA: TGTGCCAGCAGGCTAGCGGGGCGGAACGAGCAGTACTTC